This T cell receptor beta chain was identified in a study of T cells after posttransplantation cyclophosphamide. Using immunoSEQ multiplex PCR, the repertoire was profiled, and TCRdb retains in-frame clones only, with some absent. This repertoire holds under 15,000 clones, and none appear only once. The related graft donor's blood sample was taken on the day of bone marrow donation. Looked up from germline, CDR1 is SGHRS and CDR2 is YFSETQ. V dropped 4 bases and J dropped 0 bases, with 10 bases sitting between them. The CDR3 runs to 14 residues. This clone was observed many times. The sequencing input was PBMCs. This TCR was sampled from a woman aged 40 to 50 in good health, CMV-negative, and a related stem cell transplant donor. The chain carries TRBV5-1 and TRBJ1-2; weak D call: TRBD1 (5 bases). CDR3 DNA sequence: TGCGCCAGCAGCCCGGGGGGTACTAACTATGGCTACACCTTC. Protein: CASSPGGTNYGYTF.